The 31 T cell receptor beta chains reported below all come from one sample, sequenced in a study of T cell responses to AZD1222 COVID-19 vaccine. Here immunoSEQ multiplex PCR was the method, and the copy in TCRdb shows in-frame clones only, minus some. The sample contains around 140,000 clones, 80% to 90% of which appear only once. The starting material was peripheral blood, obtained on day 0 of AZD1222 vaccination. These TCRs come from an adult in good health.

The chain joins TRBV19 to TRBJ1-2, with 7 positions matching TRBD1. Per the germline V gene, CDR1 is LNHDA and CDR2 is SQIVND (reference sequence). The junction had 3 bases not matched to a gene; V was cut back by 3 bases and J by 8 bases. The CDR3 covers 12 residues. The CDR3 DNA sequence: TGTGCCAGTAGTATCAACAGGGGCGGCTACACCTTC. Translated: CASSINRGGYTF.

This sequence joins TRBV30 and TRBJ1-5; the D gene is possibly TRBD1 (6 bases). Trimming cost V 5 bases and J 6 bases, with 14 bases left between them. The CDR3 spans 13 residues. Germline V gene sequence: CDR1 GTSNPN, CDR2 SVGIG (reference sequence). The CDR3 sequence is CAWQLQGGQPQHF. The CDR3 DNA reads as TGTGCCTGGCAACTACAGGGTGGTCAGCCCCAGCATTTT.

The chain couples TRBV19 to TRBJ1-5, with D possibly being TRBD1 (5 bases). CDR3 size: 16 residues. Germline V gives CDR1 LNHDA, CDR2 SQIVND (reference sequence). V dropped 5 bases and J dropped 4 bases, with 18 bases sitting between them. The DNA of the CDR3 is TGTGCCAGTAGTCCTCTGAGACAGAGGATTAATCAGCCCCAGCATTTT. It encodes CASSPLRQRINQPQHF. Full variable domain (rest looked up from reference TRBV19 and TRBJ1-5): DGGITQSPKYLFRKEGQNVTLSCEQNLNHDAMYWYRQDPGQGLRLIYYSQIVNDFQKGDIAEGYSVSREKKESFPLTVTSAQKNPTAFYLCASSPLRQRINQPQHFGDGTRLSIL.

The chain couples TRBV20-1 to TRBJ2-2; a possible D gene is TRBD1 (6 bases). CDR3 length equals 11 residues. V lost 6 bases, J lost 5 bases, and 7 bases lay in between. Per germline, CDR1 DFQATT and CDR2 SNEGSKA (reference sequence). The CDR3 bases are TGCAGTGCGGGGGCTACCGGGGAGCTGTTTTTT. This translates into CSAGATGELFF.

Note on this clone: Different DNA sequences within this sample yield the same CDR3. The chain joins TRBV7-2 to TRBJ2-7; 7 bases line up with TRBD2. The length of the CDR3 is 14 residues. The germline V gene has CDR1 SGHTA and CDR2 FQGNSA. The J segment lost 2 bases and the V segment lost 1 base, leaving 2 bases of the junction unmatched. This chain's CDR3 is CASSLGGGPYEQYF. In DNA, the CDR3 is TGTGCCAGCAGCTTAGGGGGGGGTCCCTACGAGCAGTACTTC.

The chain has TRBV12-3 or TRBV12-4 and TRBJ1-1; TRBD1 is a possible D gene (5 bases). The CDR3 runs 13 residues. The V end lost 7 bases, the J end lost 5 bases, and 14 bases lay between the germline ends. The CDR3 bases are TGTGCCAGCACCACTCTCGAGGGGACTGAAGCTTTCTTT. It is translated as CASTTLEGTEAFF.

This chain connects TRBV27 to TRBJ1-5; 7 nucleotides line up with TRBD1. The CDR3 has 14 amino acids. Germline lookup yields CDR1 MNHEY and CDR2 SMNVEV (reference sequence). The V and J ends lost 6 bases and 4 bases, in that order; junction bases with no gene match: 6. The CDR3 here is CASSYGTANQPQHF. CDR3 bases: TGTGCCAGCAGCTACGGGACAGCAAATCAGCCCCAGCATTTT.

This CDR3 reads CASSYPGTGREQYF. CDR3 nucleotide sequence: TGTGCCAGCAGCTATCCCGGGACAGGGAGGGAGCAGTACTTC. The V gene is TRBV4-2, the J gene TRBJ2-7; TRBD1 matches at 9 bases. This CDR3 is built from 14 residues. J was trimmed by 7 bases and V by 5 bases; bases with no gene match: 9. Germline V gives CDR1 LGHNA, CDR2 YNFKEQ.

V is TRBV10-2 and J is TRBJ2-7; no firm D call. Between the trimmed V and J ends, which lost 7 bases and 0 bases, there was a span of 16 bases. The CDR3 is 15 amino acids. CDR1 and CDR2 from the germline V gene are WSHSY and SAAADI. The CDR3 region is CASTGTGALSYEQYF. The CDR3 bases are TGCGCCAGCACCGGAACTGGCGCCCTCTCCTACGAGCAGTACTTC.

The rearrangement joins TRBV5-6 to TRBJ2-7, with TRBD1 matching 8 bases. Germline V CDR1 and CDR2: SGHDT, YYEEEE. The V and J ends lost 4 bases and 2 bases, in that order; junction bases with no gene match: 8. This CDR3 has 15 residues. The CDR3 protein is CASSPGQGGTYEQYF. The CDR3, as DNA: TGTGCCAGCAGCCCTGGACAGGGCGGCACCTACGAGCAGTACTTC. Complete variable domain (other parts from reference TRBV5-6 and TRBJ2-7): DAGVTQSPTHLIKTRGQQVTLRCSPKSGHDTVSWYQQALGQGPQFIFQYYEEEERQRGNFPDRFSGHQFPNYSSELNVNALLLGDSALYLCASSPGQGGTYEQYFGPGTRLTVT.

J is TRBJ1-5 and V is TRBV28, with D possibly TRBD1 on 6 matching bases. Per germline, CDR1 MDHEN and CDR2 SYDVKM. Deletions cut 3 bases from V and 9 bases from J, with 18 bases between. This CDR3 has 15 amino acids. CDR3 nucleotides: TGTGCCAGCAGTTTTCCCACAGGGCTAATCACGCCCCAGCATTTT. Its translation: CASSFPTGLITPQHF.

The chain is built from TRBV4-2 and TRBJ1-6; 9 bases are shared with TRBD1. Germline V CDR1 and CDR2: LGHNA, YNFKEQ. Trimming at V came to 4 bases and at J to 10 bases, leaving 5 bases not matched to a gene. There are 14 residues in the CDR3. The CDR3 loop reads CASSLGQGRSPLHF. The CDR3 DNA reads TGTGCCAGCAGCCTGGGACAGGGTAGGTCACCCCTCCACTTT.

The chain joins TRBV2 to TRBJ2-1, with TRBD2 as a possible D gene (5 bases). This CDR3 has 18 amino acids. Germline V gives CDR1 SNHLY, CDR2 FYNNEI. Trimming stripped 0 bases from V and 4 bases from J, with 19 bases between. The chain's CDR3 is CASSEAADSPWRYNEQFF. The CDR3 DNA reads TGTGCCAGCAGTGAAGCAGCGGACTCGCCTTGGAGGTACAATGAGCAGTTCTTC.

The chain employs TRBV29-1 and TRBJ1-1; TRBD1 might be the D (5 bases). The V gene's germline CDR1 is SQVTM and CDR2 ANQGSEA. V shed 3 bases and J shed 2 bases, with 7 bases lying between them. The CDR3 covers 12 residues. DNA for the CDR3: TGCAGCGTTGAGACAGAAAACACTGAAGCTTTCTTT. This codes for CSVETENTEAFF.

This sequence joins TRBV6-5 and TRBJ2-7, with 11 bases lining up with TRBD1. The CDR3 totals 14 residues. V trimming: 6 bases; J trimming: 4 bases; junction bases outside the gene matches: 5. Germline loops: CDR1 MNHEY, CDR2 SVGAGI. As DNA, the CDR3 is TGTGCCAGCAGCGTGGACAGGGGGCTGTACGAGCAGTACTTC. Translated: CASSVDRGLYEQYF.

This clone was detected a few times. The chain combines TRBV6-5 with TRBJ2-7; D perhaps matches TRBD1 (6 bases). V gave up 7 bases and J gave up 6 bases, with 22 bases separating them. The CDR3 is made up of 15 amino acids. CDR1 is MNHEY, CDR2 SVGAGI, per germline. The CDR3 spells CASTDPGAKRPEQYF. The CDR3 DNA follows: TGTGCCAGCACCGACCCAGGGGCTAAGCGCCCCGAGCAGTACTTC.

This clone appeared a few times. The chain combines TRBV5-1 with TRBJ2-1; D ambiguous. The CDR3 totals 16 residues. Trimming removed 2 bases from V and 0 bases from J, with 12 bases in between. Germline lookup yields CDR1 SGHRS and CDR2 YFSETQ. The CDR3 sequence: CASSLEVASSYNEQFF. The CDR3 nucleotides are TGCGCCAGCAGCTTAGAGGTTGCGAGCTCCTACAATGAGCAGTTCTTC.

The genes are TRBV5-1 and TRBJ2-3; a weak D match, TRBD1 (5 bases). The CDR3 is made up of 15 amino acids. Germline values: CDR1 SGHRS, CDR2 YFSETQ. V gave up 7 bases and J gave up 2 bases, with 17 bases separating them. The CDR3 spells CASRPQGPVTDTQYF. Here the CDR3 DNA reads TGCGCCAGCCGACCCCAGGGTCCCGTCACAGATACGCAGTATTTT.

CDR3 nucleotide sequence: TGTGCCAGCAGCCCCGACCTGCCGTGGGCTTTCTTT. Translated, it gives CASSPDLPWAFF. V gene TRBV11-2 combines with J gene TRBJ1-1, with D hard to call. Trimming stripped 5 bases from V and 11 bases from J, with 15 bases between. The CDR3 is 12 residues long. Germline V gene sequence: CDR1 SGHAT, CDR2 FQNNGV.

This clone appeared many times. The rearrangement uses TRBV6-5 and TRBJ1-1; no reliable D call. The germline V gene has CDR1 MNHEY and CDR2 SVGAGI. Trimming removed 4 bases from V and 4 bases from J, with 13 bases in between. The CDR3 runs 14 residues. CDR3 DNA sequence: TGTGCCAGCAGTTTGTTAGGTTTGGGCACTGAAGCTTTCTTT. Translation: CASSLLGLGTEAFF.

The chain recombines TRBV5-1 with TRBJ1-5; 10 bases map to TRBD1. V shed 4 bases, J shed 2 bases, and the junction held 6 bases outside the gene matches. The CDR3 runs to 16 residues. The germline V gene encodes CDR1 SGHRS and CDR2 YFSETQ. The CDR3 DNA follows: TGCGCCAGCAGCCCAGGGGACAGGGGTGGCAATCAGCCCCAGCATTTT. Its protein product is CASSPGDRGGNQPQHF.

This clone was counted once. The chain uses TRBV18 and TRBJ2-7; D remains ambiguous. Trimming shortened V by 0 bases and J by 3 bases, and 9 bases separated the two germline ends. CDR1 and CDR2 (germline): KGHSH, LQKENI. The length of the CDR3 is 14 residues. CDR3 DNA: TGTGCCAGCTCACCACCCGACAAGATCTACGAGCAGTACTTC. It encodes CASSPPDKIYEQYF.

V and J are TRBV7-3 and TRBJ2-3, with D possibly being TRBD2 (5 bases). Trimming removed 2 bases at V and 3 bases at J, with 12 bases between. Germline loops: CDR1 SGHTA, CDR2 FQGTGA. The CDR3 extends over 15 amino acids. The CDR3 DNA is TGTGCCAGCAGCTTACGTACCGGAGGAACAGATACGCAGTATTTT. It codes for CASSLRTGGTDTQYF.

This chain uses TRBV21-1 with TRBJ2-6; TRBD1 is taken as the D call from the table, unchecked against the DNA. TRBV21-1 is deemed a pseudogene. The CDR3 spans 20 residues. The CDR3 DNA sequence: TGTGCCAGCAGGGGTTCCAACAGGGTCTACCCAAGCGCTGGGGCCAACGTCCTGACTTTC. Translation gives CASRGSNRVYPSAGANVLTF.

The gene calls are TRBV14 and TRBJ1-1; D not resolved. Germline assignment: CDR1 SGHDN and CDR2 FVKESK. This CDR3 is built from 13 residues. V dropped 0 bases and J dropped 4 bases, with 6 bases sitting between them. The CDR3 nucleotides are TGTGCCAGCAGCCAAGATAGACGCACTGAAGCTTTCTTT. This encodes CASSQDRRTEAFF.

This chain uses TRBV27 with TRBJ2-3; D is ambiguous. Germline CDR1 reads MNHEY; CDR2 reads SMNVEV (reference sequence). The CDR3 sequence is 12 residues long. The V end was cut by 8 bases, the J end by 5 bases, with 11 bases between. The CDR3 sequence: CASGIFGDTQYF. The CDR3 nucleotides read TGTGCCAGCGGAATATTCGGAGATACGCAGTATTTT.

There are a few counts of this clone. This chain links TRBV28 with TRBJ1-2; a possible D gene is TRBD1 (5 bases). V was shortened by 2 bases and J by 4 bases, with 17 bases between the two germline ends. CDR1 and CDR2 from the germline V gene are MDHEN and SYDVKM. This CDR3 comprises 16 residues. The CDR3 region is CASSLRQPYYSYGYTF. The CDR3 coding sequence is TGTGCCAGCAGTTTAAGACAGCCGTACTACTCCTATGGCTACACCTTC.

CDR3 protein: CATSDLQGGDQPQHF. As DNA, the CDR3 is TGTGCCACCAGTGATTTGCAAGGGGGTGATCAGCCCCAGCATTTT. The chain links TRBV24-1 to TRBJ1-5; D possibly corresponds to TRBD1 (6 bases). This CDR3 is 15 amino acids long. V was shortened by 0 bases and J by 5 bases, with 10 bases between the two germline ends. Per germline, CDR1 KGHDR and CDR2 SFDVKD.

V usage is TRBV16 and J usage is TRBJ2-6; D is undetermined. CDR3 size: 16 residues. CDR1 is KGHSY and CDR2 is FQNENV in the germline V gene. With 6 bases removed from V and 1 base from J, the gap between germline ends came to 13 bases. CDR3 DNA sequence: TGTGCCAGCAGTCGTCCGACACTTTCTGGGGCCAACGTCCTGACTTTC. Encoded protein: CASSRPTLSGANVLTF. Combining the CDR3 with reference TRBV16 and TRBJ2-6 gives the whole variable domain GEEVAQTPKHLVRGEGQKAKLYCAPIKGHSYVFWYQQVLKNEFKFLISFQNENVFDETGMPKERFSAKCLPNSPCSLEIQATKLEDSAVYFCASSRPTLSGANVLTFGAGSRLTVL.

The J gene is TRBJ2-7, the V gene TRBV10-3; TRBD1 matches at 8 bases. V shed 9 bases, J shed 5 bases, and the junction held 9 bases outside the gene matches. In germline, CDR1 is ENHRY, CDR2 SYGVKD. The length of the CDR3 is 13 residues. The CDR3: CAMAGGNKDEQYF. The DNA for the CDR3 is TGTGCCATGGCAGGGGGCAATAAGGACGAGCAGTACTTC.

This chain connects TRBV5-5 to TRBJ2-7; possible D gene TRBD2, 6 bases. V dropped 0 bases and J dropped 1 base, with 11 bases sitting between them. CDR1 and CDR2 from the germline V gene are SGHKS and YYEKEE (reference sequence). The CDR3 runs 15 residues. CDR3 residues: CASSLAIAESYEQYF. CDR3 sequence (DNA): TGTGCCAGCAGCTTGGCGATAGCGGAGTCCTACGAGCAGTACTTC.